The clone carrying this TCR beta chain was counted once. TCRdb keeps only in-frame clones here, not all; method: immunoSEQ multiplex PCR. The sample records fewer than 350,000 clones, roughly 86% being singletons. This sample was taken from a study of blood T cell repertoires in COVID-19. Those enrolled in Seattle joined during active infection and were followed longitudinally afterward. This CDR3 comprises 16 residues. In germline, CDR1 is SQVTM, CDR2 ANQGSEA. V gave up 5 bases and J gave up 2 bases, with 16 bases separating them. The chain recombines TRBV29-1 with TRBJ2-6; D gene unclear. This TCR came from a man aged 25-45 years with COVID-19, enrolled during active disease. Sequencing was done on a sample of peripheral blood. As DNA, the CDR3 is TGCAGCGTTACCACGAATGAGGTTCCTGGGGCCAACGTCCTGACTTTC. Its protein product is CSVTTNEVPGANVLTF.